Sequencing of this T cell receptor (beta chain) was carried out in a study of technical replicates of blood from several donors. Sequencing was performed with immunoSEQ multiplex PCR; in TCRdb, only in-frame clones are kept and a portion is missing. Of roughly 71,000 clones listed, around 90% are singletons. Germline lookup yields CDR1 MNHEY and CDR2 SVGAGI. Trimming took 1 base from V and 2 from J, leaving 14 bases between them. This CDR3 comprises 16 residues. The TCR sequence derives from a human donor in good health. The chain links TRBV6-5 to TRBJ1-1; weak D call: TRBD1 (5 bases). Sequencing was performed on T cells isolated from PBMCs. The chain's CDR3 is CASSYYVFQGNTEAFF. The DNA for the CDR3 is TGTGCCAGCAGTTACTATGTGTTTCAGGGAAACACTGAAGCTTTCTTT.